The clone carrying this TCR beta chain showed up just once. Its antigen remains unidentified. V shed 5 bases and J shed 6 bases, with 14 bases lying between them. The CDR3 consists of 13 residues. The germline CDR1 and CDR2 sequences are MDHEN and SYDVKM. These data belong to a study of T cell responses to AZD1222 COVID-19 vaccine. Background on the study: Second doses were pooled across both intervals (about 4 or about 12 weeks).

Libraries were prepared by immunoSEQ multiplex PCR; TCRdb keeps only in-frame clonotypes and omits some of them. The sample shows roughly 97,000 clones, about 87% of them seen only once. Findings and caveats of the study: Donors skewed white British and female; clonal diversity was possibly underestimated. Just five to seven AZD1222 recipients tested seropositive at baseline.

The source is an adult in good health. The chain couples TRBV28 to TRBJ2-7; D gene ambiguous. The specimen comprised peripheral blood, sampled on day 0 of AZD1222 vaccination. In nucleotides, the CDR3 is TGTGCCAGCAGTCCCCCCCTCCAAGGCGAGCAGTACTTC. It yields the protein CASSPPLQGEQYF.